Shown below are 13 T cell receptor beta chains from a single sample sequenced in a study of T cell responses to AZD1222 COVID-19 vaccine (dated by TCRdb to about 2021). Explained via the paper, the time point label denotes: baseline before first vaccination. The meaning of the sample's treatment or condition label: meningococcal conjugate vaccine given as trial control. The library was built by means of the immunoSEQ multiplex PCR assay. The immuneACCESS repertoire file appears here via TCRdb, limited to in-frame rearrangements. These files lack a portion of the clones; in checked studies, under half of the deficit traces to unresolved V genes, and the cause of the others is not known. The table for this sample lists some 120,000 clones; around 89% of them were counted only once. Jointly, the top ten make up over 8.5% of the sample. The specimen was peripheral blood, collected on day 0 of MenACWY control vaccination. The source is an adult in good health.

This clone appeared once. This chain connects TRBV5-6 to TRBJ1-2; tentative D call: TRBD1 (5 bases). V was cut by 3 bases and J by 4 bases, with 22 bases left in between. Germline CDR1 SGHDT, CDR2 YYEEEE. The CDR3 extends over 17 amino acids. The CDR3 DNA sequence: TGTGCCAGCAGCTCTCAGCTCTCGATGACAGATCTCTATGGCTACACCTTC. Translated: CASSSQLSMTDLYGYTF.

This chain's CDR3 is CASSLGQYNEQFF. The CDR3 bases are TGTGCCAGCTCGCTAGGACAATACAATGAGCAGTTCTTC. The J gene is TRBJ2-1, the V gene TRBV18, with TRBD1 as a possible D gene (5 bases). V was shortened by 6 bases and J by 4 bases, with 10 bases between the two germline ends. Germline CDR1 KGHSH, CDR2 LQKENI. The CDR3 covers 13 residues.

The V gene is TRBV5-1, the J gene TRBJ2-7, with TRBD1 as a possible D gene (5 bases). CDR3 length: 13 amino acids. Germline lookup yields CDR1 SGHRS and CDR2 YFSETQ. V lost 3 bases and J 4 bases, leaving 11 bases between the germline ends. This CDR3 reads CASSYTTAYEQYF. The CDR3 bases are TGCGCCAGCAGCTATACGACAGCTTACGAGCAGTACTTC.

This clone appeared a single time. The chain is built from TRBV5-4 and TRBJ1-2, with D perhaps matching TRBD1 (6 bases). This CDR3 spans 14 amino acids. Trimming shortened V by 4 bases and J by 8 bases, and 18 bases separated the two germline ends. CDR1 is SGHNT, CDR2 YYREEE, per germline (reference sequence). DNA of the CDR3: TGTGCCAGCAGCGCTGACAGGACTAGAGAAGGCTACACCTTC. Translating it yields CASSADRTREGYTF.

This rearrangement joins TRBV7-2 to TRBJ2-1; TRBD2 might be the D (5 bases). CDR3 length: 15 residues. Germline V gene sequence: CDR1 SGHTA, CDR2 FQGNSA. V dropped 2 bases and J dropped 2 bases, with 10 bases sitting between them. CDR3 residues: CASSLNSGTYNEQFF. CDR3 bases: TGTGCCAGCAGCTTAAACTCGGGGACCTACAATGAGCAGTTCTTC. Together with reference TRBV7-2 and TRBJ2-1, the CDR3 gives the full variable domain: GAGVSQSPSNKVTEKGKDVELRCDPISGHTALYWYRQSLGQGLEFLIYFQGNSAPDKSGLPSDRFSAERTGGSVSTLTIQRTQQEDSAVYLCASSLNSGTYNEQFFGPGTRLTVL.

The gene calls are TRBV27 and TRBJ1-6; D is unresolved. Trimming left V 3 bases short and J 7 bases short, with 10 bases between. The CDR3 loop spans 14 amino acids. The germline V gene has CDR1 MNHEY and CDR2 SMNVEV (reference sequence). Written as DNA, the CDR3 is TGTGCCAGCAGTTTCGAGCCGGAGAATTCACCCCTCCACTTT. As protein: CASSFEPENSPLHF.

The chain links TRBV10-3 to TRBJ1-3, with D possibly matching TRBD1 (5 bases). The CDR3 is 13 residues long. Deletions cut 6 bases from V and 1 base from J, with 7 bases between. Germline V CDR1 and CDR2: ENHRY, SYGVKD. The CDR3 DNA reads TGTGCCATCAGGGGGACTTCTGGAAACACCATATATTTT. Translated: CAIRGTSGNTIYF.

The V and J genes are TRBV2 and TRBJ2-1; a possible D gene is TRBD2 (5 bases). Germline CDR1 is SNHLY and CDR2 is FYNNEI. Trimming shortened V by 4 bases and J by 8 bases, and 12 bases separated the two germline ends. The CDR3 loop spans 13 amino acids. Here the CDR3 reads CASSVPGRDEQFF. As DNA, the CDR3 is TGTGCCAGCAGTGTCCCGGGAAGGGATGAGCAGTTCTTC.

This clone showed up just once. This chain joins TRBV7-8 and TRBJ1-4; 12 nucleotides line up with TRBD1. V gave up 3 bases and J gave up 8 bases; unmatched junction bases: 4. The CDR3 is 15 residues long. Germline assignment: CDR1 SGHVS and CDR2 FQNEAQ. The CDR3 nucleotides read TGTGCCAGCAGCTTGGGGACAGGGGGCGGAGAAAAACTGTTTTTT. This codes for CASSLGTGGGEKLFF.

The chain joins TRBV2 to TRBJ1-2; TRBD1 agrees at 12 bases. V was pared by 1 base and J by 6 bases, with 15 bases of the junction left unmatched. CDR3 length: 19 amino acids. The germline V gene encodes CDR1 SNHLY and CDR2 FYNNEI. CDR3 loop: CASSEVQGTGGINGNGYTF. The CDR3 nucleotides read TGTGCCAGCAGTGAAGTACAAGGGACAGGGGGCATTAACGGAAATGGCTACACCTTC.

The chain couples TRBV5-6 to TRBJ2-1; a possible D gene is TRBD2 (6 bases). CDR1 is SGHDT, CDR2 YYEEEE, per germline. The CDR3 has 17 amino acids. The V end lost 3 bases, the J end lost 0 bases, and 16 bases lay between the germline ends. The CDR3 loop is CASSSIWRENSYNEQFF. For the CDR3, the DNA is TGTGCCAGCAGCTCTATTTGGCGGGAAAACTCCTACAATGAGCAGTTCTTC.

This clone was counted a single time. The chain has TRBV7-3 and TRBJ2-1; no clear D gene. The CDR3 loop spans 13 amino acids. Trimming removed 2 bases at V and 4 bases at J, with 6 bases between. Germline CDR1 is SGHTA and CDR2 is FQGTGA. CDR3 in amino acids: CASSLGLYNEQFF. The CDR3, as DNA: TGTGCCAGCAGCTTAGGCCTATACAATGAGCAGTTCTTC. Based on the CDR3 plus reference TRBV7-3 and TRBJ2-1, the full variable domain is GAGVSQTPSNKVTEKGKYVELRCDPISGHTALYWYRQSLGQGPEFLIYFQGTGAADDSGLPNDRFFAVRPEGSVSTLKIQRTERGDSAVYLCASSLGLYNEQFFGPGTRLTVL.

The V gene is TRBV11-3, the J gene TRBJ2-7; unclear D gene. V lost 5 bases and J 5 bases, leaving 16 bases between the germline ends. Germline V gives CDR1 SGHNT, CDR2 YENEEA. The CDR3 contains 14 residues. CDR3 amino acids: CASSTRMTGDEQYF. DNA for the CDR3: TGTGCCAGCAGCACGCGTATGACGGGCGACGAGCAGTACTTC.